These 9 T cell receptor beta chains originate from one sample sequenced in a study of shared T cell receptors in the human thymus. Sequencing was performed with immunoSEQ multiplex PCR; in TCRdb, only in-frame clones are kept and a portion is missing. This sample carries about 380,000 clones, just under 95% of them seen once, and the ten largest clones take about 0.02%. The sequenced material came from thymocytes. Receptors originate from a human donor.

The CDR3 reads CASSLKAPTNEKLFF. The DNA of the CDR3 is TGTGCCAGCAGCTTAAAGGCCCCCACTAATGAAAAACTGTTTTTT. The rearrangement links TRBV7-2 to TRBJ1-4, with D uncertain. V shed 2 bases and J shed 2 bases, with 9 bases lying between them. The germline gives CDR1 SGHTA, CDR2 FQGNSA. CDR3 length: 15 residues.

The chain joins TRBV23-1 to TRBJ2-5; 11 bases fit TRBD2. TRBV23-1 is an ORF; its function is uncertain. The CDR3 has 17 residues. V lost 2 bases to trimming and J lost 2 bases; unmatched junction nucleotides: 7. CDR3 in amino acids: CASSQKELAGGQETQYF. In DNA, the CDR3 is TGCGCCAGCAGTCAAAAAGAGCTAGCGGGGGGACAAGAGACCCAGTACTTC.

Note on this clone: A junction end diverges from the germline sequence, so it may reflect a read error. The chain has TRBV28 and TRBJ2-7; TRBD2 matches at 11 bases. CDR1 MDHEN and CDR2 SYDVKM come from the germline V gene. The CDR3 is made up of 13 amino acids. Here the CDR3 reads CASQGLAAYGQYF. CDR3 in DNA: TGTGCCTCCCAGGGACTAGCGGCCTACGGGCAGTACTTC.

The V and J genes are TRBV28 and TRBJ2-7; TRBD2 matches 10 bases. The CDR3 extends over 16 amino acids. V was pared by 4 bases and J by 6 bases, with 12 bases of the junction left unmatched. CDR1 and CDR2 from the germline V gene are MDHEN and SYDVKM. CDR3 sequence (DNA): TGTGCCAGCAGTTCAACCTTGGAGCGGGAGGGCCCCGAGCAGTACTTC. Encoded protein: CASSSTLEREGPEQYF.

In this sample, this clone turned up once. CDR3 nucleotide sequence: TGTGCCAGCAGTTCAATATCCCCGTTTGGCGGGACTGACACAGATACGCAGTATTTT. As protein: CASSSISPFGGTDTDTQYF. The rearrangement joins TRBV28 to TRBJ2-3; possible D gene TRBD2, 6 bases. The CDR3 totals 19 residues. Germline V gene sequence: CDR1 MDHEN, CDR2 SYDVKM. V lost 4 bases to trimming and J lost 2 bases, with 25 bases between them.

CDR3 coding DNA: TGTGCCAGCAGCTTAGTTGGTGGAAATAGCAATCAGCCCCAGCATTTT. It translates to CASSLVGGNSNQPQHF. The V and J genes are TRBV7-2 and TRBJ1-5; D remains ambiguous. CDR3 size: 16 residues. The germline V gene encodes CDR1 SGHTA and CDR2 FQGNSA. Trimming took off 1 base at V and 0 bases at J, with 10 bases between the two ends.

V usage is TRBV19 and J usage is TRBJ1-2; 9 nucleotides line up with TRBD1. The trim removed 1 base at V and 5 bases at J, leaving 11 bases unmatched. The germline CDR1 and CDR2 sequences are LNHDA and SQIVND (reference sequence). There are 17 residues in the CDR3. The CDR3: CASSIGRDRVFVYGYTF. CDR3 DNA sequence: TGTGCCAGTAGTATAGGAAGGGACAGGGTGTTCGTGTATGGCTACACCTTC.

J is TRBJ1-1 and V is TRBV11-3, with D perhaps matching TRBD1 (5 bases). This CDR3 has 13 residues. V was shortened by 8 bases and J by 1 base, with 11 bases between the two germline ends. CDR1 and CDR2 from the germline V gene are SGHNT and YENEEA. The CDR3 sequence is CASRGAGNTEAFF. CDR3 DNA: TGTGCCAGCCGCGGGGCAGGGAACACTGAAGCTTTCTTT. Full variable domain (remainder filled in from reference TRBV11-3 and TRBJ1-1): EAGVVQSPRYKIIEKKQPVAFWCNPISGHNTLYWYLQNLGQGPELLIRYENEEAVDDSQLPKDRFSAERLKGVDSTLKIQPAELGDSAVYLCASRGAGNTEAFFGQGTRLTVV.

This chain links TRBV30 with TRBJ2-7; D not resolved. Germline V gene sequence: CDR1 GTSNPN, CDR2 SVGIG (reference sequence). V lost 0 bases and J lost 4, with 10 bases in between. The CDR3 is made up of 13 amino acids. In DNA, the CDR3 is TGTGCCTGGAGTGTAATCCCTATATACGAGCAGTACTTC. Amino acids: CAWSVIPIYEQYF.